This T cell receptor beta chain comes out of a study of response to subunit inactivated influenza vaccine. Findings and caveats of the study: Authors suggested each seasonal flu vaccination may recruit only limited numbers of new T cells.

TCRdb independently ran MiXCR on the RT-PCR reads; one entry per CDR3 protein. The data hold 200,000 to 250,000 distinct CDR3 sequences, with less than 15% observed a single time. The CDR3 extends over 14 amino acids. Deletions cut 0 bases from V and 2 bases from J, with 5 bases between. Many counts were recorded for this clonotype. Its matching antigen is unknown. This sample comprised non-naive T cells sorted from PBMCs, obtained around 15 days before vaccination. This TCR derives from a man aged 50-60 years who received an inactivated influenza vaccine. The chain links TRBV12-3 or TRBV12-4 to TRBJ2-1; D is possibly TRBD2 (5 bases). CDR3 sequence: CASSLALAYNEQFF. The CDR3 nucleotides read TGTGCCAGCAGTTTAGCACTAGCCTACAATGAGCAGTTCTTC.